Presented here are 27 T cell receptor beta chains from one specimen sequenced in a study of cytomegalovirus exposure and HLA in healthy donors. In the PCR, 60 Vbeta and 13 Jbeta primers were used. TCRdb's table, derived via immunoSEQ multiplex PCR, lists solely in-frame clones and lacks some. The sample gives 120,000 to 150,000 clones, about four fifths of which show up once; more than 2.5% is in the top ten. Source material: PBMCs. The receptors were gathered from a man aged 18 to 30 in good health and CMV-seropositive.

The CDR3 here is CASSRGRELFF. Here the CDR3 DNA reads TGCGCCAGCTCGCGGGGGAGGGAGCTGTTTTTT. This chain links TRBV10-1 with TRBJ2-2; TRBD2 agrees at 7 bases. The CDR3 totals 11 residues. The germline gives CDR1 WNHNN, CDR2 SYGVQD (reference sequence). V lost 8 bases, J lost 9 bases, and 3 bases stayed unmatched.

V gene TRBV30 combines with J gene TRBJ2-7, with D tentatively TRBD2 (6 bases). Trimming took off 0 bases at V and 6 bases at J, with 9 bases between the two ends. Per germline, CDR1 GTSNPN and CDR2 SVGIG (reference sequence). The length of the CDR3 is 12 residues. The DNA of the CDR3 is TGTGCCTGGAGTGTACCCGGGGGCGAGCAGTACTTC. Residues: CAWSVPGGEQYF.

V and J are TRBV11-2 and TRBJ1-1; 7 nucleotides line up with TRBD1. The CDR3 is 14 residues long. J was trimmed by 0 bases and V by 5 bases; bases with no gene match: 3. Germline-derived CDR1 and CDR2 are SGHAT and FQNNGV. The CDR3 loop is CASSRTGMNTEAFF. The CDR3 DNA reads TGTGCCAGCAGCCGGACAGGAATGAACACTGAAGCTTTCTTT.

The chain combines TRBV19 with TRBJ2-4, with 9 bases that match TRBD1. This CDR3 is 17 amino acids long. The ends lost 7 bases at V and 7 bases at J; junction bases unmatched: 17. Germline-derived CDR1 and CDR2 are LNHDA and SQIVND (reference sequence). The CDR3 spells CASKMRQGDGGLNIQYF. DNA of the CDR3: TGTGCCAGTAAAATGCGACAGGGGGACGGTGGTTTGAACATTCAGTACTTC. Drawing the rest from reference TRBV19 and TRBJ2-4, the complete variable domain is DGGITQSPKYLFRKEGQNVTLSCEQNLNHDAMYWYRQDPGQGLRLIYYSQIVNDFQKGDIAEGYSVSREKKESFPLTVTSAQKNPTAFYLCASKMRQGDGGLNIQYFGAGTRLSVL.

The chain joins TRBV9 to TRBJ1-2, with 8 bases fitting TRBD1. Germline V CDR1 and CDR2: SGDLS, YYNGEE. J gave up 6 bases and V 0 bases, and 7 bases lay outside the gene matches. The CDR3 length is 15 residues. For the CDR3, the DNA is TGTGCCAGCAGCGTAGAAGACAGGGGAGGGAATGGCTACACCTTC. Translating it yields CASSVEDRGGNGYTF.

The V gene is TRBV6-6, the J gene TRBJ2-1, with 12 bases that match TRBD2. The CDR3 spans 15 residues. Germline CDR1 is MNHNY and CDR2 is SVGAGI (reference sequence). Trimming took 7 bases from V and 4 from J; bases not matched to a gene: 5. The CDR3 DNA reads as TGTGCCAGCATTGTAGGACTAGCGGGGTACAATGAGCAGTTCTTC. Amino acid sequence: CASIVGLAGYNEQFF.

The chain joins TRBV2 to TRBJ1-1; D may be TRBD1 (6 bases). The CDR3 has 16 amino acids. Germline CDR1 is SNHLY and CDR2 is FYNNEI. Trimming cost V 6 bases and J 8 bases, with 25 bases left between them. In DNA, the CDR3 is TGTGCCAGCAGCGAGACCGGGACACTGACGGGAGGAGAAGCTTTCTTT. It specifies CASSETGTLTGGEAFF.

This sequence joins TRBV6-1 and TRBJ2-5, with 7 bases matching TRBD1. Germline CDR1 and CDR2: MNHNS and SASEGT. Unmatched junction bases numbered 9, after V lost 6 bases and J lost 2 bases. This CDR3 has 15 residues. The CDR3 protein is CASRDWTGAQETQYF. Written as DNA, the CDR3 is TGTGCCAGCAGAGACTGGACAGGCGCACAAGAGACCCAGTACTTC.

The chain employs TRBV5-8 and TRBJ2-7, with a tentative D call TRBD2 (6 bases). Trimming took 1 base from V and 7 from J, leaving 18 bases between them. The CDR3 is 15 amino acids. Germline lookup yields CDR1 SGHTS and CDR2 YDEGEE. CDR3: CASSLWQGGIGEQYF. The CDR3 DNA sequence: TGTGCCAGCAGCTTGTGGCAGGGAGGTATCGGAGAGCAGTACTTC.

J is TRBJ1-4 and V is TRBV5-1; D remains ambiguous. This CDR3 is 14 amino acids long. V gave up 4 bases and J gave up 8 bases, with 15 bases separating them. Per germline, CDR1 SGHRS and CDR2 YFSETQ. The CDR3 reads CASSATNGGEKLFF. Written as DNA, the CDR3 is TGCGCCAGCAGCGCGACAAACGGAGGGGAAAAACTGTTTTTT.

A few counts support this clone. This chain links TRBV27 with TRBJ1-1; 7 bases fit TRBD1. V trimming: 5 bases; J trimming: 0 bases; junction bases outside the gene matches: 6. Germline values: CDR1 MNHEY, CDR2 SMNVEV (reference sequence). This CDR3 comprises 15 residues. The CDR3: CASSPRQGMNTEAFF. The CDR3 DNA sequence: TGTGCCAGCAGTCCGAGACAGGGCATGAACACTGAAGCTTTCTTT.

This chain links TRBV15 with TRBJ1-2, with TRBD1 matching over 12 bases. J lost 6 bases, V lost 2 bases, and 13 bases had no gene match. The CDR3 covers 18 residues. Germline loops: CDR1 LNHNV, CDR2 YYDKDF (reference sequence). Here the CDR3 reads CATSRPTSRDRGQDGYTF. In DNA, the CDR3 is TGTGCCACCAGCAGACCAACCTCCCGGGACAGGGGGCAGGATGGCTACACCTTC.

The chain uses TRBV5-1 and TRBJ1-2; D remains unclear. Germline values: CDR1 SGHRS, CDR2 YFSETQ. With 4 bases removed from V and 2 bases from J, the gap between germline ends came to 15 bases. This CDR3 region has 15 residues. CDR3 coding DNA: TGCGCCAGCAGCCGGGGTACGGAGGCAAACTATGGCTACACCTTC. It codes for CASSRGTEANYGYTF.

This clone was counted once. At one end the junction does not follow the germline gene, possibly because of a read error. The J gene is TRBJ2-3, the V gene TRBV7-9; D may be TRBD2 (6 bases). The CDR3 runs to 15 residues. Germline assignment: CDR1 SEHNR and CDR2 FQNEAQ (reference sequence). Here the CDR3 reads CSSSLLRGSTDTQYF. The CDR3 DNA follows: TGTTCCAGCAGCTTACTGCGGGGTAGCACAGATACGCAGTATTTT.

This chain joins TRBV4-1 and TRBJ1-1; D is unresolved. Germline-derived CDR1 and CDR2 are MGHRA and YSYEKL. Trimming removed 0 bases at V and 5 bases at J, with 13 bases between. CDR3 size: 15 residues. The CDR3 protein is CASSQDRTSGTEAFF. In DNA, the CDR3 is TGCGCCAGCAGCCAAGATAGGACGTCGGGGACTGAAGCTTTCTTT.

V usage is TRBV18 and J usage is TRBJ2-1, with D tentatively TRBD2 (6 bases). Trimming stripped 3 bases from V and 1 base from J, with 25 bases between. The CDR3 extends over 20 amino acids. CDR1 KGHSH and CDR2 LQKENI come from the germline V gene. The CDR3 sequence is CASSPPPGLSLLPSYNEQFF. The CDR3 DNA follows: TGTGCCAGCTCACCGCCTCCGGGACTTAGCCTCCTTCCTTCCTACAATGAGCAGTTCTTC.

This clone has just one count. The chain is built from TRBV5-1 and TRBJ2-6; the D gene is possibly TRBD1 (5 bases). Between the trimmed V and J ends, which lost 6 bases and 3 bases, there was a span of 10 bases. The CDR3 extends over 14 amino acids. Germline lookup yields CDR1 SGHRS and CDR2 YFSETQ. Written as DNA, the CDR3 is TGCGCCAGCACAGGGTCAGGTGGGGCCAACGTCCTGACTTTC. This codes for CASTGSGGANVLTF.

The V call is TRBV29-1, the J call TRBJ2-2; D gene unclear. Germline assignment: CDR1 SQVTM and CDR2 ANQGSEA. The V end lost 2 bases, the J end lost 6 bases, and 7 bases lay between the germline ends. This CDR3 contains 12 residues. This CDR3 is CSVESPPGELFF. The CDR3 DNA sequence: TGCAGCGTTGAAAGCCCCCCCGGGGAGCTGTTTTTT.

The V gene is TRBV7-9, the J gene TRBJ1-2; D is ambiguous. V was cut by 8 bases and J by 3 bases, with 10 bases left in between. In germline, CDR1 is SEHNR, CDR2 FQNEAQ (reference sequence). CDR3 size: 12 residues. This chain's CDR3 is CASSISDYGYTF. The CDR3 DNA sequence: TGTGCCAGCTCAATCTCGGACTATGGCTACACCTTC.

This clone came up a few times. This sequence joins TRBV29-1 and TRBJ1-5, with D perhaps matching TRBD1 (6 bases). V was trimmed by 4 bases and J by 2 bases, leaving 12 bases between them. The CDR3 is 14 amino acids. CDR1 and CDR2 from the germline V gene are SQVTM and ANQGSEA. The CDR3 protein is CSVVGGAGNQPQHF. The CDR3 nucleotides are TGCAGCGTTGTTGGGGGCGCGGGCAATCAGCCCCAGCATTTT.

The chain combines TRBV9 with TRBJ2-3; unclear D gene. Germline CDR1 reads SGDLS; CDR2 reads YYNGEE. V lost 4 bases to trimming and J lost 5 bases, with 8 bases between them. This CDR3 region has 12 residues. This CDR3 reads CASSRLEDTQYF. For the CDR3, the DNA is TGTGCCAGCAGCCGACTTGAAGATACGCAGTATTTT.

The rearrangement links TRBV7-9 to TRBJ1-4, with a tentative D call TRBD1 (6 bases). This CDR3 has 14 amino acids. The germline V gene encodes CDR1 SEHNR and CDR2 FQNEAQ (reference sequence). The V end was cut by 5 bases, the J end by 8 bases, with 15 bases between. The CDR3 loop reads CASSPRGQGEKLFF. The CDR3, as DNA: TGTGCCAGCAGCCCCAGAGGCCAGGGGGAAAAACTGTTTTTT.

This chain uses TRBV27 with TRBJ2-7; 8 bases match TRBD2. Losses at the gene ends were 3 bases for V and 2 bases for J; bases not matched to a gene: 6. Germline CDR1 MNHEY, CDR2 SMNVEV (reference sequence). This CDR3 spans 15 amino acids. The CDR3 loop reads CASSFGGGFTYEQYF. The CDR3 DNA is TGTGCCAGCAGTTTCGGGGGGGGTTTTACCTACGAGCAGTACTTC.

Turning to this clone: The germline gene is not matched at one end of the junction; a read error may be the cause. The chain links TRBV7-7 to TRBJ2-7; TRBD1 matches at 9 bases. Germline CDR1 SSHAT, CDR2 FNYEAQ (reference sequence). The CDR3 is made up of 13 amino acids. This chain's CDR3 is CASSSNRGREQYF. CDR3 sequence (DNA): TGTGCTAGCAGCTCAAACAGGGGGCGCGAGCAGTACTTC.

A single count supports this clone. The chain joins TRBV6-4 to TRBJ2-1, with D possibly matching TRBD2 (6 bases). V gave up 5 bases and J gave up 7 bases, with 18 bases separating them. Germline V gives CDR1 MRHNA, CDR2 SNTAGT. There are 15 residues in the CDR3. Here the CDR3 reads CASSTKQGGGNEQFF. Here the CDR3 DNA reads TGTGCCAGCAGTACTAAGCAGGGTGGAGGGAATGAGCAGTTCTTC.

The V call is TRBV5-6, the J call TRBJ2-7; tentatively, D is TRBD1 (6 bases). The CDR3 length is 14 residues. Germline V gives CDR1 SGHDT, CDR2 YYEEEE. V was cut by 4 bases and J by 2 bases, with 13 bases left in between. CDR3 sequence (DNA): TGTGCCAGCAGCACTGAACAGGGAACCTACGAGCAGTACTTC. Translation gives CASSTEQGTYEQYF.

The sample holds a few counts of this clone. V gene TRBV10-2 combines with J gene TRBJ2-7, with D tentatively TRBD1 (7 bases). This CDR3 comprises 13 residues. With 5 bases removed from V and 6 bases from J, the gap between germline ends came to 14 bases. Per germline, CDR1 WSHSY and CDR2 SAAADI. Here the CDR3 DNA reads TGCGCCAGCAGTCAAAATCAGGGGGGCGAGCAGTACTTC. Its translation is CASSQNQGGEQYF.